Listed below are T cell receptor beta chains from one sample, sequenced in a study of shared clonotypes between healthy human individuals. The method was immunoSEQ multiplex PCR; TCRdb's version includes in-frame clones alone and lacks a portion of them. The data contain around 510,000 clones, roughly four fifths of them seen just once; the ten biggest clones take up approximately 12%. Sequenced: PBMCs. These receptor sequences come from a woman aged 40-49 years in good health. Some clones in this sample may be carry-over from other donors' samples. Each CDR3 is given with its conserved first and last residue. The D gene is left open where the match is weak. Clone size is stated in some rows and not others, as once, few, many or a class when expanded.

d_gene: TRBD2; v_gene: TRBV10-2; abundance: NA; j_gene: TRBJ2-3; CDR3nt: TGCGCCAGCACCGGACTAGCGGGCACAGATACGCAGTATTTT; CDR3aa: CASTGLAGTDTQYF
d_gene: TRBD1; v_gene: TRBV28; abundance: NA; j_gene: TRBJ2-1; CDR3nt: TGTGCCAGCAGTACCCCGGGACAGGGACAGCAGTTCTTC; CDR3aa: CASSTPGQGQQFF
d_gene: NA; v_gene: TRBV6-1; abundance: NA; j_gene: TRBJ2-3; CDR3nt: TGTGCCAGCAGTGACTTCTCGGATAGGGCTCCAGACACGCAGTATTTT; CDR3aa: CASSDFSDRAPDTQYF
d_gene: NA; v_gene: TRBV7-9; abundance: NA; j_gene: TRBJ1-1; CDR3nt: TGTGCCAGCAGCTTAGCCTTCACAGGAGACACTGAAGCTTTCTTT; CDR3aa: CASSLAFTGDTEAFF
d_gene: NA; v_gene: TRBV14; abundance: NA; j_gene: TRBJ2-1; CDR3nt: TGTGCCAGCAGCCAAGATCCGGTTGAGCAGTTCTTC; CDR3aa: CASSQDPVEQFF
d_gene: NA; v_gene: TRBV28; abundance: NA; j_gene: TRBJ1-3; CDR3nt: TGTGCCAGCAGCCGCTGGGGGGGCACTGGAAACACCATATATTTT; CDR3aa: CASSRWGGTGNTIYF
d_gene: NA; v_gene: TRBV28; abundance: NA; j_gene: TRBJ2-3; CDR3nt: TGTGCCAGCAGTTTATACCCCCATGGAGGGGGGGATACGCAGTATTTT; CDR3aa: CASSLYPHGGGDTQYF
d_gene: NA; v_gene: TRBV7-8; abundance: NA; j_gene: TRBJ1-1; CDR3nt: TGTGCCAGCAGCTTAGCGGAGGGACGGAAAAACACTGAAGCTTTCTTT; CDR3aa: CASSLAEGRKNTEAFF
d_gene: TRBD1; v_gene: TRBV19; abundance: NA; j_gene: TRBJ2-7; CDR3nt: TGTGCCAGTAGTTCCGGACAGGGGGCGTTCTACGAGCAGTACTTC; CDR3aa: CASSSGQGAFYEQYF
d_gene: TRBD2; v_gene: TRBV29-1; abundance: NA; j_gene: TRBJ2-3; CDR3nt: TGCAGCGTTCGTAGCGGGATAGGGGCAGATACGCAGTATTTT; CDR3aa: CSVRSGIGADTQYF
d_gene: NA; v_gene: TRBV5-1; abundance: NA; j_gene: TRBJ2-3; CDR3nt: TGCGCCAGCAGCCCGCGGACTGGGAGAGATACGCAGTATTTT; CDR3aa: CASSPRTGRDTQYF
d_gene: NA; v_gene: TRBV10-1; abundance: NA; j_gene: TRBJ1-4; CDR3nt: TGCGCCAGCAGAAGCCGGGCCCTCAAGAAGAAACTGTTTTTT; CDR3aa: CASRSRALKKKLFF
d_gene: TRBD2; v_gene: TRBV9; abundance: NA; j_gene: TRBJ2-3; CDR3nt: TGTGCCAGCAGCGTAGGACTAGCGGGGTTCACAGATACGCAGTATTTT; CDR3aa: CASSVGLAGFTDTQYF
d_gene: NA; v_gene: TRBV28; abundance: NA; j_gene: TRBJ1-2; CDR3nt: TGTGCCAGCAGGTCCGGGAACTTGTATGGCTACACCTTC; CDR3aa: CASRSGNLYGYTF
d_gene: TRBD2; v_gene: TRBV6-5; abundance: once; j_gene: TRBJ2-1; CDR3nt: TGTGCCAGCATACTAGCGGGAGGCGGTAATGAGCAGTTCTTC; CDR3aa: CASILAGGGNEQFF
d_gene: TRBD1; v_gene: TRBV14; abundance: NA; j_gene: TRBJ1-2; CDR3nt: TGTGCCAGCAGCCACAATCGGGACAGGCCCTATGGCTACACCTTC; CDR3aa: CASSHNRDRPYGYTF
d_gene: TRBD2; v_gene: TRBV25-1; abundance: NA; j_gene: TRBJ2-7; CDR3nt: TGTGCCAGCAGAAAAGAACTAGCGGGAAGAGCTAGCTACGAGCAGTACTTC; CDR3aa: CASRKELAGRASYEQYF
d_gene: NA; v_gene: TRBV4-3; abundance: NA; j_gene: TRBJ2-7; CDR3nt: TGCGCCAGCAGCCAAGATTGGGCTAGATTCTACGAGCAGTACTTC; CDR3aa: CASSQDWARFYEQYF
d_gene: NA; v_gene: TRBV10-3; abundance: few; j_gene: TRBJ2-7; CDR3nt: TGTGCCATCAGTGATAGCACCAAACTCTACGAGCAGTACTTC; CDR3aa: CAISDSTKLYEQYF
d_gene: NA; v_gene: TRBV5-4; abundance: NA; j_gene: TRBJ2-3; CDR3nt: TGTGCCAGCAGCTTCTACAGGGCCACAGATACGCAGTATTTT; CDR3aa: CASSFYRATDTQYF
d_gene: TRBD1; v_gene: TRBV29-1; abundance: NA; j_gene: TRBJ2-3; CDR3nt: TGCAGCGTTGCGCGACAGGGGTTGGGGGATACGCAGTATTTT; CDR3aa: CSVARQGLGDTQYF
d_gene: NA; v_gene: TRBV5-6; abundance: NA; j_gene: TRBJ2-3; CDR3nt: TGTGCCAGCAGCTTCGGACTATTTGGGGCCCCAGATACGCAGTATTTT; CDR3aa: CASSFGLFGAPDTQYF
d_gene: NA; v_gene: TRBV5-5; abundance: NA; j_gene: TRBJ2-3; CDR3nt: TGTGCCAGCAGCTTGGAAGGGGAGACTAGCACAGATACGCAGTATTTT; CDR3aa: CASSLEGETSTDTQYF
d_gene: TRBD2; v_gene: TRBV4-2; abundance: NA; j_gene: TRBJ2-5; CDR3nt: TGTGCCAGCAGCCGACAAGCGGGAGGCTTCCAAGAGACCCAGTACTTC; CDR3aa: CASSRQAGGFQETQYF
d_gene: NA; v_gene: TRBV9; abundance: few; j_gene: TRBJ1-1; CDR3nt: TGTGCCAGCAGCGTAGTTGGCAAAGAAGCTTTCTTT; CDR3aa: CASSVVGKEAFF
d_gene: TRBD2; v_gene: TRBV27; abundance: NA; j_gene: TRBJ2-1; CDR3nt: TGTGCCAGCAGTCCGCTACTAGCGGGGGCCAATGAGCAGTTCTTC; CDR3aa: CASSPLLAGANEQFF
d_gene: NA; v_gene: TRBV29-1; abundance: NA; j_gene: TRBJ1-4; CDR3nt: TGCAGCGCCTGGACTGCAACTAATGAAAAACTGTTTTTT; CDR3aa: CSAWTATNEKLFF
d_gene: NA; v_gene: TRBV29-1; abundance: NA; j_gene: TRBJ1-1; CDR3nt: TGCAGCGTTGGACGGGGGTCAGGAGGCGCTTTCTTT; CDR3aa: CSVGRGSGGAFF